Listed below are T cell receptor beta chains from one sample, sequenced in a study of cytomegalovirus exposure and HLA in healthy donors. The assay was immunoSEQ multiplex PCR, and TCRdb's table has in-frame clones only and misses some. Altogether approximately 95,000 clones are present, 81% being singletons, with the ten largest covering roughly 4%. Material: PBMCs. These receptors all stem from a woman in her 70s in good health and CMV-seropositive. Each CDR3 is given with its conserved first and last residue. D genes are given only for firm matches. Rows give clone size only sometimes, using once, few, many, or a class for an expanded clone.

J gene,V gene,CDR3 length,clone size,D gene,CDR3 DNA,CDR3 protein
TRBJ1-2,TRBV13,14,NA,NA,TGTGCCAGCAGCGTGCGGACAGCCGACTATGGCTACACCTTC,CASSVRTADYGYTF
TRBJ2-7,TRBV6-5,15,NA,NA,TGTGCCAGCAGTTACACGGGGGTCACAACCTACGAGCAGTACTTC,CASSYTGVTTYEQYF
TRBJ2-2,TRBV4-3,16,NA,NA,TGCGCCAGCAGCCAAGATGCGGGAAGGGAGACCGAGGAGCTGTTTTTT,CASSQDAGRETEELFF
TRBJ2-2,TRBV21-1,15,once,NA,TGTGCCAGCAGCAAGAGTAGCGGGAACACCGGGGAGCTGTTTTTT,CASSKSSGNTGELFF
TRBJ2-1,TRBV5-5,16,NA,NA,TGTGCCAGCAGCTCGAGCGTCTTGAGCTCCTACAATGAGCAGTTCTTC,CASSSSVLSSYNEQFF
TRBJ2-2,TRBV5-1,15,NA,NA,TGCGCCAGCAGCCCAGGGGGGACAATCACCGGGGAGCTGTTTTTT,CASSPGGTITGELFF
TRBJ2-1,TRBV28,15,NA,NA,TGTGCCAGCAGGGGACACACGAGCTCCTACAATGAGCAGTTCTTC,CASRGHTSSYNEQFF
TRBJ2-7,TRBV6-5,15,once,TRBD2,TGTGCCAGCAGTTACTCAACTAGCGGAACCTACGAGCAGTACTTC,CASSYSTSGTYEQYF
TRBJ2-3,TRBV7-2,12,NA,NA,TGTGCCAGCAGCTTAATAACAGATACGCAGTATTTT,CASSLITDTQYF
TRBJ2-7,TRBV11-3,15,NA,NA,TGTGCCAGCAGCTTCGGGCGGGACAGATCCTACGAGCAGTACTTC,CASSFGRDRSYEQYF
TRBJ2-7,TRBV4-3,16,NA,NA,TGCGCCAGCAGCCAAGCTAGCAGCTCATTACGGGCCGAGCAGTACTTC,CASSQASSSLRAEQYF
TRBJ2-2,TRBV7-6,18,NA,NA,TGTGCCAGCAGCTTATCGGGAAGGGACTCTTCCTACACCGGGGAGCTGTTTTTT,CASSLSGRDSSYTGELFF
TRBJ2-1,TRBV18,14,once,NA,TGTGCCAGCGGCCGGGACAAAACTTACAATGAGCAGTTCTTC,CASGRDKTYNEQFF
TRBJ2-7,TRBV15,14,NA,NA,TGTGCCACCAGCAGAGGTGGCACCAACTACGAGCAGTACTTC,CATSRGGTNYEQYF
TRBJ2-1,TRBV4-1,13,NA,TRBD2,TGCGCCAGCAGCCACCCAATGGGACTAGAGCAGTTCTTC,CASSHPMGLEQFF
TRBJ2-3,TRBV15,14,once,NA,TGTGCCACCCAGGAGGGGCCGCGCACAGATACGCAGTATTTT,CATQEGPRTDTQYF
TRBJ2-5,TRBV6-1,19,few,TRBD1,TGTGCCAGCAGTGAACTCACAGGGGGCGGCGGGAGTGCGTCAGAGACCCAGTACTTC,CASSELTGGGGSASETQYF
TRBJ1-1,TRBV6-5,15,NA,NA,TGTGCCAGCAGTTACTCGAAGAACAGAAACACTGAAGCTTTCTTT,CASSYSKNRNTEAFF
TRBJ2-7,TRBV5-4,15,once,TRBD2,TGTGCCAGCAGCTTGCGGCTAGCGGGAGACTACGAGCAGTACTTC,CASSLRLAGDYEQYF
TRBJ2-7,TRBV6-5,14,NA,TRBD2,TGTGCCAGCCGGACTAGCGGGACTTTCTACGAGCAGTACTTC,CASRTSGTFYEQYF
TRBJ2-1,TRBV6-5,15,NA,TRBD2,TGTGCCAGCAGTTATAGCGGGCGCTCCTACAATGAGCAGTTCTTC,CASSYSGRSYNEQFF
TRBJ2-2,TRBV19,15,NA,NA,TGTGCCAGTAGTATGTCGCAGGGTTTAACCGGGGAGCTGTTTTTT,CASSMSQGLTGELFF
TRBJ1-1,TRBV19,15,NA,NA,TGTGCCAGTAGTATCGACGAAGGAGGGGACACTGAAGCTTTCTTT,CASSIDEGGDTEAFF
TRBJ2-7,TRBV7-3,15,NA,TRBD1,TGTGCCAGCAGCACCCAGCCGGGACAGGGCTACGAGCAGTACTTC,CASSTQPGQGYEQYF
TRBJ2-3,TRBV5-5,17,NA,NA,TGTGCCAGCAGCTTGGTAGGTCGCGGAGCCCGCACAGATACGCAGTATTTT,CASSLVGRGARTDTQYF
TRBJ1-1,TRBV7-6,14,NA,NA,TGTGCCAGCAGCTTATTCACAGGAAACACTGAAGCTTTCTTT,CASSLFTGNTEAFF
TRBJ1-2,TRBV7-9,14,once,NA,TGTGCCAGCAGCTTAGCGGAGCCCTGGAGTGGCTACACCTTC,CASSLAEPWSGYTF
TRBJ2-7,TRBV19,14,NA,TRBD2,TGTGCCAGTAGTATTCGCGGGAGTAACTACGAGCAGTACTTC,CASSIRGSNYEQYF
TRBJ2-3,TRBV7-2,15,NA,NA,TGTGCCAGCAGCTTAGGGCGCGGGATTGTGGATACGCAGTATTTT,CASSLGRGIVDTQYF
TRBJ2-2,TRBV7-2,17,NA,TRBD2,TGTGCCAGCAGCTTATCAGGAGGCGGGAGGAACACCGGGGAGCTGTTTTTT,CASSLSGGGRNTGELFF
TRBJ1-1,TRBV5-1,14,NA,NA,TGCGCCAGCAGCCAAGGGGATGTGGGATCTGAAGCTTTCTTT,CASSQGDVGSEAFF
TRBJ1-1,TRBV7-9,15,once,TRBD1,TGTGCCAGCAGCTTGAAGGGACAGGGAGGGACTGAAGCTTTCTTT,CASSLKGQGGTEAFF
TRBJ1-4,TRBV19,15,NA,TRBD1,TGTGCCAGTAGTACCAGACAGGGGACTAATGAAAAACTGTTTTTT,CASSTRQGTNEKLFF
TRBJ2-3,TRBV5-1,14,NA,TRBD2,TGCGCCAGCACTGACGGGAGGGCCGGAGATACGCAGTATTTT,CASTDGRAGDTQYF
TRBJ2-1,TRBV11-1,13,NA,NA,TGTGCCAGCAGCTTAGGGCCAGACAATGAGCAGTTCTTC,CASSLGPDNEQFF
TRBJ2-7,TRBV6-6,13,once,TRBD2,TGTGCCAGCAGATGGGGGGGGTTGGACGAGCAGTACTTC,CASRWGGLDEQYF
TRBJ2-5,TRBV6-1,14,NA,TRBD2,TGTGCCAGCAGTCGACTAGCTCCCCGGGAGACCCAGTACTTC,CASSRLAPRETQYF
TRBJ2-1,TRBV7-2,16,NA,TRBD2,TGTGCCAGCAGCCCGGGACTAGCGGGTCAGTACAATGAGCAGTTCTTC,CASSPGLAGQYNEQFF
TRBJ2-5,TRBV7-2,15,few,TRBD2,TGTGCCAGCAGCTTAGCGTCGGGGAGGGGTGAGACCCAGTACTTC,CASSLASGRGETQYF
TRBJ2-1,TRBV9,16,NA,NA,TGTGCCAGCAGCGTATCTATTCGGGAGTCCTACAATGAGCAGTTCTTC,CASSVSIRESYNEQFF
TRBJ2-7,TRBV7-2,15,NA,NA,TGTGCCAGCAGCTCACAGGGTTTCGCAAAATACGAGCAGTACTTC,CASSSQGFAKYEQYF
TRBJ2-5,TRBV2,18,NA,TRBD1,TGTGCCAGCAGACGCGGGACAGGGGGTTCGATTGGGCAAGAGACCCAGTACTTC,CASRRGTGGSIGQETQYF
TRBJ1-2,TRBV10-3,12,NA,NA,TGTGCCATCAGTGAAGAGGGGACAATCTACCCCTTC,CAISEEGTIYPF
TRBJ2-5,TRBV2,14,NA,NA,TGTGCCAGCAGTACGGGACTCTCGGGGGAGACCCAGTACTTC,CASSTGLSGETQYF
TRBJ2-4,TRBV5-1,19,NA,NA,TGCGCCAGCAGCTTGGATTCAACTGGGGCAGGTCTAGCCAAAAACATTCAGTACTTC,CASSLDSTGAGLAKNIQYF
TRBJ2-3,TRBV6-6,14,few,NA,TGTGCCAGCAGCTCCGAGGGCCGCACAGATACGCAGTATTTT,CASSSEGRTDTQYF
TRBJ2-1,TRBV4-1,16,NA,NA,TGCGCCAGCAGCCAAGCGGGTCTAAGCTCCTACAATGAGCAGTTCTTC,CASSQAGLSSYNEQFF
TRBJ2-4,TRBV5-1,14,NA,NA,TGCGCCAGCAGCTCGCAGGGAGGCAAAAACATTCAGTACTTC,CASSSQGGKNIQYF
TRBJ1-1,TRBV5-4,13,NA,NA,TGTGCCAGCACCTCCTCAGGGAACACTGAAGCTTTCTTT,CASTSSGNTEAFF
TRBJ2-3,TRBV2,12,NA,TRBD1,TGTGCCAGCAGTAACAGGGGGCACACGCAGTATTTT,CASSNRGHTQYF
TRBJ2-7,TRBV18,15,NA,TRBD2,TGTGCCAGCTCCCAAAGAGGGACTAGCGGTTACGAGCAGTACTTC,CASSQRGTSGYEQYF
TRBJ2-1,TRBV9,17,NA,NA,TGTGCCAGCAGCGTAGACGTACTAGGGGGATCCTACAATGAGCAGTTCTTC,CASSVDVLGGSYNEQFF